This TCR beta chain was profiled in a study of cytomegalovirus exposure and HLA in healthy donors. Deletions cut 0 bases from V and 3 bases from J, with 12 bases between. The CDR3 runs 15 residues. Germline CDR1 MNHEY, CDR2 SVGAGI. Amplification used 60 Vbeta primers and 13 Jbeta primers. The table came from immunoSEQ multiplex PCR; TCRdb's copy has only in-frame clones and leaves some out. Of about 59,000 clones listed, around 92% are singletons. A remark on this clone: Its cognate antigen is unknown.

Sampled while nominally healthy, donors likely had unrecorded immune exposures. Findings and caveats of the study: In an earlier analysis, productive rearrangement rates for most beta V segments clustered near 87% or 30%.

V and J are TRBV6-5 and TRBJ2-7; D not certain. The receptor comes from a man aged 25 to 40 in good health and CMV-seropositive. The sequenced material came from PBMCs. In nucleotides, the CDR3 is TGTGCCAGCAGTTACTCGATTTACAGAGACTACGAGCAGTACTTC. This codes for CASSYSIYRDYEQYF.